This entry concerns a single T cell receptor (beta chain). This entry is derived from a study of blood T cell repertoires in COVID-19. As for the study in general: PBMCs, B-cell-depleted T cells, or T cells provided the cDNA or gDNA that made up the material.

V was shortened by 11 bases and J by 7 bases, with 20 bases between the two germline ends. The length of the CDR3 is 13 residues. In germline, CDR1 is SNHLY, CDR2 FYNNEI. Original data processing: The authors estimated nucleated cell counts from reference gene primer amplification. Sequencing used immunoSEQ multiplex PCR; TCRdb keeps in-frame clones, though not all of them. V and J calls and clone size are those listed in that table; D and trimming were worked out from the DNA. The sample has 84,000 or so clones, around 78% seen once. Enrolment of Seattle patients took place during active infection, and they were followed longitudinally.

The specimen sequenced was peripheral blood. This TCR came from a man in his 60s with COVID-19, enrolled during active disease. The chain has TRBV2 and TRBJ1-1; D might be TRBD1 (6 bases). For the CDR3, the DNA is TGTGCCGGAACAGGACAGACCCCGTATGAAGCTTTCTTT. Translated: CAGTGQTPYEAFF. The variable domain in full, with the rest retrieved from reference TRBV2 and TRBJ1-1, is EPEVTQTPSHQVTQMGQEVILRCVPISNHLYFYWYRQILGQKVEFLVSFYNNEISEKSEIFDDQFSVERPDGSNFTLKIRSTKLEDSAMYFCAGTGQTPYEAFFGQGTRLTVV.